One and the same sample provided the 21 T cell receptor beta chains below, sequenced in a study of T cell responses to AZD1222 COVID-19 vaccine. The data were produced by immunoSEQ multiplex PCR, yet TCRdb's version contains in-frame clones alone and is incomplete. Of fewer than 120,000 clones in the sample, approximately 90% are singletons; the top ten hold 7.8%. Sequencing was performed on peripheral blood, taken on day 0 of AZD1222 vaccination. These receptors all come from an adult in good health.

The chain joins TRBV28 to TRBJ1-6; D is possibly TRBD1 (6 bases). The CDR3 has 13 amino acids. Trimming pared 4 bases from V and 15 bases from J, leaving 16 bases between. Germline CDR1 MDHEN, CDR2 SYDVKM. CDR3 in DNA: TGTGCCAGCAGTTCAGAGCGGGGGCCGCGCCTCCACTTT. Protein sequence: CASSSERGPRLHF.

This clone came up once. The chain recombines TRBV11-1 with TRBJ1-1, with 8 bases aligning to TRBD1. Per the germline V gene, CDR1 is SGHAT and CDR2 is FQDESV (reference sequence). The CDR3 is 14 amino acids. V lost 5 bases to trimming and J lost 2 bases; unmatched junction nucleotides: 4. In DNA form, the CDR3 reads TGTGCCAGCAGCCTTGGACAGGGTAACACTGAAGCTTTCTTT. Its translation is CASSLGQGNTEAFF.

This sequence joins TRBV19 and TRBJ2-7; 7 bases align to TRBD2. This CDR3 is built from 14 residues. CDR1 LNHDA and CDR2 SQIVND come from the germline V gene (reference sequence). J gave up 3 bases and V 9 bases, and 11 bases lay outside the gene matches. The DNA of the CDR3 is TGTGCCAGCCAACCGACGGGGGGTATCTACGAGCAGTACTTC. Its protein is CASQPTGGIYEQYF.

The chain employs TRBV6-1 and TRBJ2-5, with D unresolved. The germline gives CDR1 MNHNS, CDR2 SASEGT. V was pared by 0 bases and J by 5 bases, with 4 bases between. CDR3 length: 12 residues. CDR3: CASSEAWETQYF. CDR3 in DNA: TGTGCCAGCAGTGAAGCATGGGAGACCCAGTACTTC.

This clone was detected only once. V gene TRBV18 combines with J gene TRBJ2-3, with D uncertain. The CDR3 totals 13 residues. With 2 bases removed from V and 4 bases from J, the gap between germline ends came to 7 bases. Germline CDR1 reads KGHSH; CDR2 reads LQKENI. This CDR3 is CASSPLRPDTQYF. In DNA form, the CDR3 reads TGTGCCAGCTCACCATTGAGGCCAGATACGCAGTATTTT.

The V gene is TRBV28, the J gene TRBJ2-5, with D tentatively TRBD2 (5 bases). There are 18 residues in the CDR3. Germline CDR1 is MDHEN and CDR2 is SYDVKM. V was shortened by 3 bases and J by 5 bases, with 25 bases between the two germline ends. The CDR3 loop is CASSFHHVRTLGLETQYF. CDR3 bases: TGTGCCAGCAGTTTCCACCACGTCCGGACTCTGGGTTTGGAGACCCAGTACTTC.

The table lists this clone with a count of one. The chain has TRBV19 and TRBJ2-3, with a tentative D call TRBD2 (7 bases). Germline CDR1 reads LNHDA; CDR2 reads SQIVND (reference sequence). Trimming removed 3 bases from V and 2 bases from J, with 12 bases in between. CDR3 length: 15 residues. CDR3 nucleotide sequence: TGTGCCAGTAGTATGGGGGGGGCCATCACAGATACGCAGTATTTT. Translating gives CASSMGGAITDTQYF.

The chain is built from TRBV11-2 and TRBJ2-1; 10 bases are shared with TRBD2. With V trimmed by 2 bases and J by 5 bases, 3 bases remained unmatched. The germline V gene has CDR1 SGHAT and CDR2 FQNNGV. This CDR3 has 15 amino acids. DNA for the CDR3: TGTGCCAGCAGCTTAACAGCGGGGGGGCACAATGAGCAGTTCTTC. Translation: CASSLTAGGHNEQFF.

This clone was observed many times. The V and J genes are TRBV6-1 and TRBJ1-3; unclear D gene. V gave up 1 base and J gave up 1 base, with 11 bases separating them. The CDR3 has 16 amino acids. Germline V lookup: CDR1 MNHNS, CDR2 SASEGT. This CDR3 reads CASSEVDGRSGNTIYF. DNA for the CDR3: TGTGCCAGCAGTGAAGTCGACGGAAGATCTGGAAACACCATATATTTT.

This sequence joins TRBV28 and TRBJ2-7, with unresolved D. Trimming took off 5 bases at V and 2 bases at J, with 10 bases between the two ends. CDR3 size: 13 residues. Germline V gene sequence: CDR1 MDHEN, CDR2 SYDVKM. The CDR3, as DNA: TGTGCCAGCAGTCCCCGGGTAGCCTACGAGCAGTACTTC. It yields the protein CASSPRVAYEQYF.

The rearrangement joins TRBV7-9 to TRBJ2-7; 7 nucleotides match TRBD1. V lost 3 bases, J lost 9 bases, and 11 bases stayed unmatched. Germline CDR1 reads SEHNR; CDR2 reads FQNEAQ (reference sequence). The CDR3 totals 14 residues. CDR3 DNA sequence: TGTGCCAGCAGCTTTGAAGGGGGCGCTTTTGGGCAGTACTTC. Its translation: CASSFEGGAFGQYF.

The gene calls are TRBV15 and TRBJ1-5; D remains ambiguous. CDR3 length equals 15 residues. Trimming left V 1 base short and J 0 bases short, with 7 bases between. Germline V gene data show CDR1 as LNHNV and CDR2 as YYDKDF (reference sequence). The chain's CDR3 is CATSRGPSSNQPQHF. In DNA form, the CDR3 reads TGTGCCACCAGCAGAGGACCGTCTAGCAATCAGCCCCAGCATTTT.

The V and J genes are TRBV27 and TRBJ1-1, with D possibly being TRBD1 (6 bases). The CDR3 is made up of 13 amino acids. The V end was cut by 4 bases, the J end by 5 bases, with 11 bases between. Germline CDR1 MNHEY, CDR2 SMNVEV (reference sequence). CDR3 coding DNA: TGTGCCAGCAGTTGGGGGCGAGGGACTGAAGCTTTCTTT. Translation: CASSWGRGTEAFF.

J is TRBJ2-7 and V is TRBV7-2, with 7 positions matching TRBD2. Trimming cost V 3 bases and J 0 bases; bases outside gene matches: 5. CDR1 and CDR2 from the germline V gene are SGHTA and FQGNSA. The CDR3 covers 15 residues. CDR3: CASSFTGGTSYEQYF. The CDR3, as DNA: TGTGCCAGCAGCTTTACGGGAGGTACCTCCTACGAGCAGTACTTC.

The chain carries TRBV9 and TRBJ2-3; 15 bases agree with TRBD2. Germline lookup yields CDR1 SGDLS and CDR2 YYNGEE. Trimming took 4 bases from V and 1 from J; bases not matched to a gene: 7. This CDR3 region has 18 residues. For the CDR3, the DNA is TGTGCCAGCAGCCCTTGGACTAGCGGGGGGGCTGGCACAGATACGCAGTATTTT. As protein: CASSPWTSGGAGTDTQYF.

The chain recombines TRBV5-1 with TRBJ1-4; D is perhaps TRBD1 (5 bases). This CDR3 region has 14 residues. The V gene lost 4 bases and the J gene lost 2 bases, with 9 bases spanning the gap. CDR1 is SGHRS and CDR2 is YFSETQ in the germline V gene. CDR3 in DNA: TGCGCCAGCAGCCACGACAGTACTAATGAAAAACTGTTTTTT. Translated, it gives CASSHDSTNEKLFF.

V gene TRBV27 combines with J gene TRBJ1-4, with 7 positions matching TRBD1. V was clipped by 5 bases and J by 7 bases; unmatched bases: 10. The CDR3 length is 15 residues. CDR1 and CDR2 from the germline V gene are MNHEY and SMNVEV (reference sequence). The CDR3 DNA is TGTGCCAGCAGTGCCCCCGGACAGGTTTGTGAAAAACTGTTTTTT. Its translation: CASSAPGQVCEKLFF.

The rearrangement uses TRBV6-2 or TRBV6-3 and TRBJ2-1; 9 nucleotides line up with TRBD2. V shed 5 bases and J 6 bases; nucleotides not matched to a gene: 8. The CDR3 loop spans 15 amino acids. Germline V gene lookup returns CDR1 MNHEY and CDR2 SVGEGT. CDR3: CASSRPGLALNEQFF. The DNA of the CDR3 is TGTGCCAGCAGTCGTCCGGGACTAGCCCTCAATGAGCAGTTCTTC.

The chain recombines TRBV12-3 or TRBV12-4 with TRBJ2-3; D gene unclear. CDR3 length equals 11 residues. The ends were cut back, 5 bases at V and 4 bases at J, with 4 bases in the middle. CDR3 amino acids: CASSPSDTQYF. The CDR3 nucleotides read TGTGCCAGCAGTCCCTCAGATACGCAGTATTTT.

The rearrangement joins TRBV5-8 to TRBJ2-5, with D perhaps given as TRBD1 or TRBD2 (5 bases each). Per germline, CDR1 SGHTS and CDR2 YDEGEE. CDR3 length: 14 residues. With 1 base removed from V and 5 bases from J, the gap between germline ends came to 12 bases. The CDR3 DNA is TGTGCCAGCAGCTTGTCTGGGGCTAGCGAGACCCAGTACTTC. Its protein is CASSLSGASETQYF.

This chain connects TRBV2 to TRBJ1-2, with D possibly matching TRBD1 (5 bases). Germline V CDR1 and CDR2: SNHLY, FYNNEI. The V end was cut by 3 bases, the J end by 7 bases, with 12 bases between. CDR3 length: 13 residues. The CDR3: CASSDSRDLGYTF. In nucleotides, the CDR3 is TGTGCCAGCAGTGATTCCAGGGATCTTGGCTACACCTTC.